The rows below give T cell receptor beta chains drawn from one sample of a study of blood T cells in healthy people across ages. TCRdb reprocessed the 5' RACE reads with MiXCR, giving one entry per CDR3 protein. The sample consists of some 1.5 million distinct CDR3 sequences, approximately 43% of them appearing once. Sequenced sample: blood. These receptors were collected from a woman under 30 in good health. Both conserved end residues are part of each CDR3. Each record gives: clone size, V gene, J gene, D gene, CDR3 DNA, CDR3 protein. A D gene is named only where the DNA matches it firmly. The size entry is marked missing in some rows and otherwise reads once, few, many or a size class.

>NA|TRBV10-3|TRBJ2-7|NA
TGTGCCATCAGTGAGGCAGTGATGAAGCGCTACGAGCAGTACTTC
CAISEAVMKRYEQYF
>NA|TRBV18|TRBJ2-7|NA
TGTGCCAGCTCACCACCATCGCACTACGAGCAGTACTTC
CASSPPSHYEQYF
>once|TRBV7-9|TRBJ2-1|TRBD2
TGTGCCAGCAGCCCGTTTGGGACTAGCGGGCTAAACGGGAATGAGCAGTTCTTC
CASSPFGTSGLNGNEQFF
>NA|TRBV20-1|TRBJ2-7|NA
TGCAGTGCTAGGGTCAAAGACCGCTACGAGCAGTACTTC
CSARVKDRYEQYF
>many|TRBV7-8|TRBJ2-3|NA
TGTGCCAGCAGCTTAGAATTGGCAGTAACAGATACGCAGTATTTT
CASSLELAVTDTQYF
>NA|TRBV20-1|TRBJ1-4|NA
TGCAGTGCTAGAAACCAGGGTCAGGGGAGTTATGAAAAACTGTTTTTT
CSARNQGQGSYEKLFF
>many|TRBV15|TRBJ2-3|NA
TGTGCCACCAGCAGAGATTGGAGGTATACAGATACGCAGTATTTT
CATSRDWRYTDTQYF
>few|TRBV4-3|TRBJ2-1|TRBD2
TGCGCCAGCAGCCGGCTAAGCGGGAGGACCGGGGGGTACAATGAGCAGTTCTTC
CASSRLSGRTGGYNEQFF
>NA|TRBV7-8|TRBJ2-4|TRBD2
TGTGCCGGCAGCTTAGTTCGACTAGCGGGGGTCCTAGCCAAAAACATTCAGTACTTC
CAGSLVRLAGVLAKNIQYF
>once|TRBV6-1|TRBJ2-5|TRBD1
TGTGCCAGCGGGTGGACAGGGGCCCAAGAGACCCAGTACTTC
CASGWTGAQETQYF
>NA|TRBV6-5|TRBJ1-1|NA
TGTGCCAGCGAAGGGGGACCGAACACTGAAGCTTTCTTT
CASEGGPNTEAFF
>NA|TRBV29-1|TRBJ2-7|NA
TGCAGCGTTGAAGGACAGACTACCTACGAGCAGTACTTC
CSVEGQTTYEQYF
>NA|TRBV29-1|TRBJ1-4|NA
TGCAGCGTTGCCGGGGCCGTTGAGGGTGAAAAACTGTTTTTT
CSVAGAVEGEKLFF
>NA|TRBV20-1|TRBJ1-6|NA
TGCAGTGCTAGAAATACCCCGACAGGTCTTCGGGGACCCCTCCACTTT
CSARNTPTGLRGPLHF
>NA|TRBV29-1|TRBJ2-3|TRBD1
TGCAGCGTTGAAGCGGGGACAGGGGAGGTTACGCAGTATTTT
CSVEAGTGEVTQYF
>once|TRBV7-4|TRBJ2-1|NA
TGTGCCAGCACCCAACAAGAGACTTCCGAGGGTGAGCAGTTCTTC
CASTQQETSEGEQFF
>NA|TRBV20-1|TRBJ2-7|NA
TGCAGTGCTAGCCAGGTTGGCGGGACTCCTTCCTACGAGCAGTACTTC
CSASQVGGTPSYEQYF
>NA|TRBV27|TRBJ2-7|TRBD2
TGTGCCAGCAGTAGGCTAGCGGGAGGGCCGAACAATGAGCAGTACTTC
CASSRLAGGPNNEQYF
>NA|TRBV30|TRBJ1-2|NA
TGTGCCTGGAGTGCACAGAACTATGGCTACACCTTC
CAWSAQNYGYTF
>NA|TRBV25-1|TRBJ2-1|NA
TGTGCCAGCAGTCTTTCTGAAGCCTACAATGAGCAGTTCTTC
CASSLSEAYNEQFF
>NA|TRBV25-1|TRBJ1-5|NA
TGTGCCAGCAGTGAGGCAGGAAAAGGGGGTCAGCCCCAGCATTTT
CASSEAGKGGQPQHF
>once|TRBV7-9|TRBJ1-2|NA
TGTGCCAGCATCTTAGGTATCGGGGCCGGCTACACCTTC
CASILGIGAGYTF
>NA|TRBV29-1|TRBJ2-7|TRBD1
TGCAGCGCCAGACAGGGGGCGGGCAATGAGCAGTACTTC
CSARQGAGNEQYF
>few|TRBV28|TRBJ1-5|TRBD1
TGTGCCAGCAGTTTCATCGACAGGGCTTATAGCAATCAGCCCCAGCATTTT
CASSFIDRAYSNQPQHF
>few|TRBV4-3|TRBJ2-1|TRBD2
TGCGCCAGCAGCCAATTCTTTAGCGGGAGTGGATCCTACAATGAGCAGTTCTTC
CASSQFFSGSGSYNEQFF
>NA|TRBV12-3/TRBV12-4|TRBJ1-1|NA
TGTGCCAGCAGTTCCACGGTCTATCAGAACACTGAAGCTTTCTTT
CASSSTVYQNTEAFF
>NA|TRBV9|TRBJ2-1|NA
TGTGCCAGCAGCGTAGATCGAGAGCAGTTCTTC
CASSVDREQFF
>NA|TRBV7-7|TRBJ2-1|NA
TGTGCTAGCAGCTCAACAGGGTACCAAGAGACCCAGTTCTTC
CASSSTGYQETQFF
>once|TRBV7-2|TRBJ2-7|NA
TGTGCCAGCAGCTTAGCCCCGGCAAAGGGGCCCTACGAGCAGTACTTC
CASSLAPAKGPYEQYF
>once|TRBV6-5|TRBJ1-5|NA
TGTGCCAGCAGTTTGAGTTATAGGCGGGCTGGCAATCAGTCCCAGCATTTT
CASSLSYRRAGNQSQHF
>few|TRBV9|TRBJ2-1|TRBD2
TGTGCCAGCAGCCCGAGTGGTGGGGGAGGGCCCTACAATGAGCAGTTCTTC
CASSPSGGGGPYNEQFF
>NA|TRBV20-1|TRBJ1-1|TRBD1
TGCAGTGCTGCGACAGGGGTGTCTTATGGCACTGAAGCTTTCTTT
CSAATGVSYGTEAFF
>NA|TRBV4-1|TRBJ2-1|NA
TGCGCCAGCAGCCAAGTCTTCCAGCGGAAATACAACGAGCAGTTCTTC
CASSQVFQRKYNEQFF
>NA|TRBV29-1|TRBJ2-7|TRBD1
TGCAGCGGGGTGACAGGGGGCACTTCGGATGTATTCGAGCAGTACTTC
CSGVTGGTSDVFEQYF
>few|TRBV28|TRBJ2-1|TRBD2
TGTGCCAGCAGTCCCCAGGGACTAGCGGGAGGGGAAAAGTTCTTC
CASSPQGLAGGEKFF
>few|TRBV27|TRBJ1-4|NA
TGTGCCAGCAGCCTTCTCGGCTCGCCTGCGGAAAAACTGTTTTTT
CASSLLGSPAEKLFF
>NA|TRBV7-6|TRBJ2-7|NA
TGTGCCAGCAGCTTAGGTTCCCCAGACTCCTACGAGCAGTACTTC
CASSLGSPDSYEQYF
>few|TRBV20-1|TRBJ2-1|NA
TGCAGTGCTAGAGACCCGCCCTCGGAGCAGTTCTTC
CSARDPPSEQFF
>NA|TRBV9|TRBJ2-1|NA
TGTGCCAGCAGCGTAGGGGCAGGGGAAAATTATGAGCAGTTCTTC
CASSVGAGENYEQFF
>NA|TRBV12-3/TRBV12-4|TRBJ2-5|NA
TGTGCCAGCACCCCGTCAGCACAGCCTCAAGAGACCCAGTACTTC
CASTPSAQPQETQYF
>NA|TRBV10-3|TRBJ1-6|TRBD1
TGTGCCATCAGTGCAGGACAGGTTTTATTTACACCCCTCCACTTT
CAISAGQVLFTPLHF
>NA|TRBV29-1|TRBJ1-1|NA
TGCAGCGGCACTAGGTTCGAAGACACTGAAGCTTTCTTT
CSGTRFEDTEAFF
>few|TRBV9|TRBJ1-5|NA
TGTGCCAGCAGCGTTGACAGCTCTAATCAGCCCCAGCATTTT
CASSVDSSNQPQHF
>NA|TRBV7-9|TRBJ1-4|TRBD1
TGTGCCAGCAGCTTCAATACAGGGGGCCCCCTTAATGAAAAACTGTTTTTT
CASSFNTGGPLNEKLFF
>NA|TRBV29-1|TRBJ1-1|NA
TGCAGCGTTGACCGAGCTGAAGCTTTCTTT
CSVDRAEAFF
>NA|TRBV3-1|TRBJ1-5|NA
TGTGCCAGCAGCCAAGATTACGGCGTTCGGCATTTT
CASSQDYGVRHF
>few|TRBV20-1|TRBJ1-2|NA
TGCAGTGCTAGAGTTGCTAACTATGGCTACACCTTC
CSARVANYGYTF
>NA|TRBV24-1|TRBJ2-1|NA
TGTGCCACCAGTGATAGGGGGGAGAATGAGCAGTTCTTC
CATSDRGENEQFF
>NA|TRBV28|TRBJ1-1|NA
TGTGCCAGCAGTTTTAGGACAGCTAAGAAAATGAACACTGAAGCTTTCTTT
CASSFRTAKKMNTEAFF
>NA|TRBV6-6|TRBJ2-1|NA
TGTGCCAGCACCGGGTCTCCGGTGGACAATGAGCAGTTCTTC
CASTGSPVDNEQFF
>NA|TRBV3-1|TRBJ2-4|NA
TGTGCCAGCAGCCAAAAACGACAGAAAAACATTCAGTACTTC
CASSQKRQKNIQYF
>NA|TRBV6-6|TRBJ1-1|NA
TGTGCCAGCAGTTACCCCAACAGCAACACTGAAGCTTTCTTT
CASSYPNSNTEAFF
>NA|TRBV9|TRBJ1-3|NA
TGTGCCAGCAGCGTAGGCAGGGGCGGAAACACCATATATTTT
CASSVGRGGNTIYF
>few|TRBV20-1|TRBJ2-5|NA
TGCAGTGCTAGAGTTCTAGAACAAGAGACCCAGTACTTC
CSARVLEQETQYF
>few|TRBV6-6|TRBJ2-4|NA
TGTGCCAGCAGCGTACTCAAAAACATTCAGTACTTC
CASSVLKNIQYF